What follows are 30 T cell receptor beta chains derived from one specimen sequenced in a study of blood T cell repertoires in COVID-19. Repertoires were generated with immunoSEQ multiplex PCR, while TCRdb's copy carries only in-frame clones and drops some. This sample carries some 120,000 clones, around 77% of them seen once, and the ten largest clones take 10% to 13%. Sequencing used peripheral blood. The receptors were gathered from a human donor in a cohort sampled during active COVID-19.

This clone was seen once. The J gene is TRBJ2-7, the V gene TRBV14, with a possible D match to TRBD2 (6 bases). The CDR3 consists of 13 residues. Trimming shortened V by 4 bases and J by 7 bases, and 14 bases separated the two germline ends. Germline values: CDR1 SGHDN, CDR2 FVKESK. The CDR3 here is CASSLGPGREQYF. Here the CDR3 DNA reads TGTGCCAGCAGCCTAGGACCGGGGAGGGAGCAGTACTTC.

This rearrangement joins TRBV6-6 to TRBJ1-4; 8 nucleotides line up with TRBD1. The CDR3 spans 17 residues. Germline loops: CDR1 MNHNY, CDR2 SVGAGI (reference sequence). Losses at the gene ends were 6 bases for V and 0 bases for J; bases not matched to a gene: 9. As DNA, the CDR3 is TGTGCCAGCAGCCGACAGGGGATGTGGGCAACTAATGAAAAACTGTTTTTT. This translates into CASSRQGMWATNEKLFF.

The rearrangement uses TRBV7-3 and TRBJ1-6; TRBD1 agrees at 7 bases. J was trimmed by 0 bases and V by 4 bases; bases with no gene match: 15. There are 20 residues in the CDR3. Per the germline V gene, CDR1 is SGHTA and CDR2 is FQGTGA. In DNA, the CDR3 is TGTGCCAGCAGCTCGTTTGGCGGTGGGACAGCTAGCTCCTATAATTCACCCCTCCACTTT. It codes for CASSSFGGGTASSYNSPLHF. The complete variable domain, with remaining parts taken from reference TRBV7-3 and TRBJ1-6, reads GAGVSQTPSNKVTEKGKYVELRCDPISGHTALYWYRQSLGQGPEFLIYFQGTGAADDSGLPNDRFFAVRPEGSVSTLKIQRTERGDSAVYLCASSSFGGGTASSYNSPLHFGNGTRLTVT.

This clone has just a few counts. The V and J genes are TRBV5-3 and TRBJ1-6; the D gene is possibly TRBD1 (6 bases). TRBV5-3 has ORF status, its function being uncertain. V shed 0 bases and J shed 4 bases, with 8 bases lying between them. CDR3 size: 15 residues. CDR3 region: CARSLEDSYNSPLHF. Written as DNA, the CDR3 is TGTGCCAGAAGCTTGGAGGACAGTTATAATTCACCCCTCCACTTT.

J is TRBJ2-1 and V is TRBV28; 11 bases agree with TRBD2. CDR1 and CDR2 (germline): MDHEN, SYDVKM. Trimming at V came to 5 bases and at J to 13 bases, leaving 19 bases not matched to a gene. This CDR3 contains 17 residues. The CDR3 region has the DNA TGTGCCAGCAGTCCCCGCTGGGTGATAGCGGGGGGGCCGGGTCAGTTCTTC. Its protein product is CASSPRWVIAGGPGQFF. Based on the CDR3 plus reference TRBV28 and TRBJ2-1, the full variable domain is DVKVTQSSRYLVKRTGEKVFLECVQDMDHENMFWYRQDPGLGLRLIYFSYDVKMKEKGDIPEGYSVSREKKERFSLILESASTNQTSMYLCASSPRWVIAGGPGQFFGPGTRLTVL.

This clone came up once. The chain combines TRBV6-5 with TRBJ2-7; D gene uncertain. CDR3 size: 16 residues. Looked up from germline, CDR1 is MNHEY and CDR2 is SVGAGI. V was clipped by 0 bases and J by 3 bases, with 15 bases between them. CDR3 nucleotide sequence: TGTGCCAGCAGTTACTCGAAGGTTATCTCGGGCTACGAGCAGTACTTC. Protein sequence: CASSYSKVISGYEQYF.

The chain uses TRBV10-2 and TRBJ1-2, with D perhaps TRBD1 (5 bases). V was pared by 3 bases and J by 5 bases, with 7 bases between. CDR1 WSHSY and CDR2 SAAADI come from the germline V gene. The CDR3 consists of 12 residues. The CDR3 DNA reads as TGCGCCAGCAGTGACAGGGCGTATGGCTACACCTTC. Translated: CASSDRAYGYTF.

The chain combines TRBV9 with TRBJ1-2; the D is unclear. The CDR3 runs 14 residues. CDR1 is SGDLS, CDR2 YYNGEE, per germline. Trimming cost V 0 bases and J 0 bases, with 6 bases left between them. The CDR3 DNA reads TGTGCCAGCAGCGTAGCAGTCTCTAACTATGGCTACACCTTC. It specifies CASSVAVSNYGYTF.

A remark on this clone: Compared with germline, one end of the junction differs, possibly owing to a read error. The gene calls are TRBV5-1 and TRBJ2-5; 8 nucleotides align to TRBD1. Germline V gene data show CDR1 as SGHRS and CDR2 as YFSETQ. The CDR3 length is 12 residues. CDR3 bases: TGCGCCAGCAGCGGGACGACAGGGGTCGGGGACTTC. This translates into CASSGTTGVGDF.

This clone was seen just once. An end of the junction differs from the germline gene, which may be a read error. The chain couples TRBV16 to TRBJ1-2; TRBD1 agrees at 7 bases. The CDR3 covers 18 residues. CDR1 is KGHSY and CDR2 is FQNENV in the germline V gene. CDR3 protein: CASSQSPRGTDRNFGYTF. CDR3 nucleotides: TGTGCCAGCAGCCAATCCCCCCGGGGGACAGACCGAAACTTTGGCTACACCTTC.

The table lists this clone with a few counts. The chain couples TRBV3-1 (or the pseudogene TRBV3-2) to TRBJ2-7; the D gene is possibly TRBD1 (6 bases). V dropped 1 base and J dropped 7 bases, with 11 bases sitting between them. Germline values: CDR1 LGHDT, CDR2 YNNKEL (reference sequence). There are 13 residues in the CDR3. CDR3 in DNA: TGTGCCAGCAGCCAAGGGACAGAGATAGAGCAGTACTTC. Protein product: CASSQGTEIEQYF.

The rearrangement joins TRBV10-3 to TRBJ1-2; 7 nucleotides match TRBD1. This CDR3 is 13 amino acids long. After removal of 4 bases from V and 1 base from J, the junction contained 0 bases not matched to a gene. CDR1 and CDR2 (germline): ENHRY, SYGVKD. In nucleotides, the CDR3 is TGTGCCATCAGTGGGGACAGTAACTATGGCTACACCTTC. It encodes CAISGDSNYGYTF.

The CDR3 sequence is CASSPLVTSSYEQYF. The CDR3 bases are TGTGCCAGCTCACCATTAGTAACGAGCTCCTACGAGCAGTACTTC. This rearrangement joins TRBV18 to TRBJ2-7; D is uncertain. V was cut by 2 bases and J by 0 bases, with 11 bases left in between. There are 15 residues in the CDR3. CDR1 and CDR2 (germline): KGHSH, LQKENI.

This chain uses TRBV28 with TRBJ1-3; D remains unclear. The CDR3 totals 14 residues. CDR1 is MDHEN, CDR2 SYDVKM, per germline. Trimming shortened V by 3 bases and J by 3 bases, and 9 bases separated the two germline ends. The CDR3 nucleotides are TGTGCCAGCAGTTTTTCCTACCGTGGAAACACCATATATTTT. Protein sequence: CASSFSYRGNTIYF.

The CDR3 is CASSYGTGGANGYTF. The CDR3 DNA follows: TGTGCCAGCAGTTACGGGACAGGGGGCGCGAATGGCTACACCTTC. V usage is TRBV6-6 and J usage is TRBJ1-2; TRBD1 matches at 12 bases. The trim removed 2 bases at V and 6 bases at J, leaving 4 bases unmatched. CDR1 MNHNY and CDR2 SVGAGI come from the germline V gene (reference sequence). CDR3 length: 15 amino acids.

The chain couples TRBV5-1 to TRBJ1-1, with TRBD1 matching over 8 bases. CDR1 is SGHRS, CDR2 YFSETQ, per germline. The CDR3 sequence is 18 residues long. The V segment lost 1 base and the J segment 1 base; nucleotides outside the gene matches: 12. CDR3 loop: CASSLQGPGGVGNTEAFF. The DNA of the CDR3 is TGCGCCAGCAGCTTGCAGGGGCCAGGGGGCGTAGGGAACACTGAAGCTTTCTTT.

The V and J genes are TRBV27 and TRBJ2-1; no clear D gene. Germline V gene lookup returns CDR1 MNHEY and CDR2 SMNVEV (reference sequence). The CDR3 length is 13 residues. Trimming shortened V by 3 bases and J by 3 bases, and 6 bases separated the two germline ends. CDR3 sequence: CASSFSYYNEQFF. The CDR3, as DNA: TGTGCCAGCAGTTTCTCTTACTACAATGAGCAGTTCTTC.

V is TRBV19 and J is TRBJ1-2; D may be TRBD1 (6 bases). The CDR3 contains 18 residues. V gave up 5 bases and J gave up 3 bases, with 25 bases separating them. Germline V lookup: CDR1 LNHDA, CDR2 SQIVND (reference sequence). The CDR3 DNA reads as TGTGCCAGTAGTGGACGCTCGCCTCAGGGGAAGAGTGACTATGGCTACACCTTC. This sequence encodes CASSGRSPQGKSDYGYTF.

The chain employs TRBV2 and TRBJ2-2, with D possibly TRBD2 on 5 matching bases. Germline V gene lookup returns CDR1 SNHLY and CDR2 FYNNEI. This CDR3 has 14 amino acids. V lost 8 bases to trimming and J lost 1 base, with 11 bases between them. The CDR3 sequence: CASGKDWNTGELFF. CDR3 sequence (DNA): TGTGCCAGCGGGAAGGACTGGAACACCGGGGAGCTGTTTTTT.

The CDR3 here is CASSPHGTEAFF. The DNA of the CDR3 is TGTGCCAGCAGCCCCCACGGGACTGAAGCTTTCTTT. This chain connects TRBV12-3 or TRBV12-4 to TRBJ1-1, with D uncertain. The CDR3 extends over 12 amino acids. The ends were cut back, 6 bases at V and 5 bases at J, with 10 bases in the middle.

This rearrangement joins TRBV6-6 to TRBJ1-1; TRBD1 might be the D (5 bases). The germline V gene has CDR1 MNHNY and CDR2 SVGAGI (reference sequence). This CDR3 comprises 14 residues. Trimming took off 8 bases at V and 0 bases at J, with 13 bases between the two ends. DNA for the CDR3: TGTGCCAGCCAGGGCGACACCATGAACACTGAAGCTTTCTTT. Protein sequence: CASQGDTMNTEAFF.

V gene TRBV19 combines with J gene TRBJ2-1; perhaps TRBD1 as D (5 bases). Per the germline V gene, CDR1 is LNHDA and CDR2 is SQIVND (reference sequence). This CDR3 spans 18 amino acids. V lost 0 bases and J lost 4, with 19 bases in between. The CDR3 DNA reads TGTGCCAGTAGTATAGATGGCCAGGGTCCTCCTAAATACAATGAGCAGTTCTTC. It translates to CASSIDGQGPPKYNEQFF.

The chain has TRBV6-5 and TRBJ2-5, with D possibly TRBD2 on 6 matching bases. With 4 bases removed from V and 3 bases from J, the gap between germline ends came to 9 bases. CDR1 is MNHEY, CDR2 SVGAGI, per germline. The CDR3 loop spans 13 amino acids. The CDR3 protein is CASSWTTEETQYF. The CDR3 nucleotides read TGTGCCAGCAGTTGGACTACCGAAGAGACCCAGTACTTC.

This clone was detected only a few times. The J gene is TRBJ2-3, the V gene TRBV14; no definite D call. Trimming removed 5 bases from V and 2 bases from J, with 14 bases in between. Germline assignment: CDR1 SGHDN and CDR2 FVKESK. This CDR3 has 15 residues. This CDR3 is CASSIPVADTDTQYF. The CDR3 DNA sequence: TGTGCCAGCAGCATCCCGGTAGCAGACACAGATACGCAGTATTTT.

As concerns this clone: A junction boundary mismatches the germline segment, possibly from a read error. Other nucleotide sequences in the sample specify the same CDR3. The V call is TRBV3-1 (or the pseudogene TRBV3-2), the J call TRBJ2-2; the D gene is possibly TRBD2 (7 bases). Germline-derived CDR1 and CDR2 are LGHDT and YNNKEL (reference sequence). CDR3 length equals 16 residues. The CDR3, as DNA: TGTGCCAGCCGCCATGGGGGCGGGGGACGTACCGGGGAGCTGTTTTTT. It codes for CASRHGGGGRTGELFF.

The chain is built from TRBV5-1 and TRBJ2-2; 10 bases are a match to TRBD2. This CDR3 is built from 16 residues. With 4 bases clipped from V and 0 bases from J, the junction kept 3 bases outside the gene matches. Germline V gene data show CDR1 as SGHRS and CDR2 as YFSETQ. CDR3 in amino acids: CASSLGLAANTGELFF. In DNA, the CDR3 is TGCGCCAGCAGCCTTGGACTAGCGGCGAACACCGGGGAGCTGTTTTTT.

V is TRBV18 and J is TRBJ2-1; TRBD2 is a possible D gene (5 bases). Germline V gives CDR1 KGHSH, CDR2 LQKENI. Trimming took off 0 bases at V and 2 bases at J, with 8 bases between the two ends. CDR3 size: 15 residues. CDR3 sequence reads: CASSPPDGTYNEQFF. DNA for the CDR3: TGTGCCAGCTCACCACCGGACGGGACCTACAATGAGCAGTTCTTC.

The gene calls are TRBV6-5 and TRBJ2-1; 9 nucleotides align to TRBD2. The CDR3 spans 16 residues. Germline CDR1 reads MNHEY; CDR2 reads SVGAGI. The V and J ends lost 2 bases and 7 bases, in that order; junction bases with no gene match: 9. This chain's CDR3 is CASSYAISGGRNEQFF. Written as DNA, the CDR3 is TGTGCCAGCAGTTACGCAATTAGCGGGGGCCGGAATGAGCAGTTCTTC.

The V call is TRBV10-1, the J call TRBJ2-3; the D is unclear. CDR3 length equals 18 residues. V dropped 2 bases and J dropped 0 bases, with 18 bases sitting between them. Germline CDR1 is WNHNN and CDR2 is SYGVQD (reference sequence). In DNA, the CDR3 is TGCGCCAGCAGTGAGGATTACTCCACCTCGCCAAGCACAGATACGCAGTATTTT. Its protein product is CASSEDYSTSPSTDTQYF.

The chain carries TRBV5-4 and TRBJ2-3; 15 nucleotides agree with TRBD2. After removal of 5 bases from V and 2 bases from J, the junction contained 12 bases not matched to a gene. The CDR3 is made up of 19 amino acids. Germline V gene lookup returns CDR1 SGHNT and CDR2 YYREEE (reference sequence). CDR3 region: CASSRPGTSGGTDTDTQYF. The DNA of the CDR3 is TGTGCCAGCAGTCGACCAGGGACTAGCGGGGGGACCGACACAGATACGCAGTATTTT.